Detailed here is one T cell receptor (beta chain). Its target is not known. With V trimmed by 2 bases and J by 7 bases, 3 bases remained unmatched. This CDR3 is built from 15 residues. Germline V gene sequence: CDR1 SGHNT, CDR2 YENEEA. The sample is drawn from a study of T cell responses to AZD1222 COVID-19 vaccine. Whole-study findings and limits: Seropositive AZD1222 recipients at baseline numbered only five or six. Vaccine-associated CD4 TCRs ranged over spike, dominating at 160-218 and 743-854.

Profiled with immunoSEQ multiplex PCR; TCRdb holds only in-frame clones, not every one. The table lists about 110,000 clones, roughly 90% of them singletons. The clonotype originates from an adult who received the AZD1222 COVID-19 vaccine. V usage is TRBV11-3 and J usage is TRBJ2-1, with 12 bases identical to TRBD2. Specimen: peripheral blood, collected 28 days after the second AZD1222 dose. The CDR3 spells CASSLKTSGGNEQFF. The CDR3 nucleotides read TGTGCCAGCAGCTTAAAGACTAGCGGGGGAAATGAGCAGTTCTTC.